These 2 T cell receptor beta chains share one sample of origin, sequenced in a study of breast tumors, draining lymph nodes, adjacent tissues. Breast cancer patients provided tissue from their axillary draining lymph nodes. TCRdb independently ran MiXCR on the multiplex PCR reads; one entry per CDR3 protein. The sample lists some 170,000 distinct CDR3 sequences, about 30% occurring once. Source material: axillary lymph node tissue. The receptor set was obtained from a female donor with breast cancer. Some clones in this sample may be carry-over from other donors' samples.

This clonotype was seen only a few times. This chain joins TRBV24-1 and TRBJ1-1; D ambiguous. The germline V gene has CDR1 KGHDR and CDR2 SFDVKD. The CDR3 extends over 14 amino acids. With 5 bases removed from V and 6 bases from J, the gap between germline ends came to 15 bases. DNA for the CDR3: TGTGCCACCAGTGTAGGTCACAGTAGCGCTGAAGCTTTCTTT. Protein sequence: CATSVGHSSAEAFF.

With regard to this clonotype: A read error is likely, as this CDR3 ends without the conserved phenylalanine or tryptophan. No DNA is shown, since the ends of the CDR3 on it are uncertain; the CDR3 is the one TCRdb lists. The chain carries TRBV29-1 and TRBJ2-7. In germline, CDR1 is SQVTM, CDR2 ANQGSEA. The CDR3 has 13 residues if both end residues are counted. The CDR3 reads CSPIQGAPTSSTS.